This T cell receptor beta chain came from a study of cytomegalovirus exposure and HLA in healthy donors. Study results and limitations: The likely explanation for a cluster of highly shared sequence variants was sequencing artifact. Productive status was seen about 87% or about 30% of the time for most TCR beta V segments in an earlier analysis. It was reportedly the case that the classifier diagnosed cytomegalovirus status with high specificity and sensitivity. Reports state that TCR beta sequences accurately predicted most subjects' HLA-A and HLA-B alleles.

It was with 60 Vbeta and 13 Jbeta primers that the PCR ran. Assay: immunoSEQ multiplex PCR; the TCRdb copy retains only in-frame clones and omits some. The sample has under 200,000 clones, approximately 77% seen once. Note on this clone: Its antigen is not identified.

This CDR3 spans 15 amino acids. J lost 5 bases, V lost 3 bases, and 7 bases had no gene match. Germline assignment: CDR1 SGDLS and CDR2 YYNGEE. The chain employs TRBV9 and TRBJ1-4, with 7 bases identical to TRBD1. This sequence originates from a man aged 50 or older in good health and CMV-seropositive. Sequencing used PBMCs. CDR3 in amino acids: CASSAGQQLNEKLFF. In nucleotides, the CDR3 is TGTGCCAGCAGCGCGGGACAGCAACTAAATGAAAAACTGTTTTTT.